One sample yielded the 27 T cell receptor beta chains listed below, sequenced in a study of early T cells in non-severe SARS-CoV-2 infection. TCRdb itself ran the 5' RACE reads through MiXCR, one entry per CDR3 protein. The sample shows about 46,000 distinct CDR3 sequences, roughly 9.4% of them seen only once. The sequenced sample was whole blood, obtained at baseline. The receptors derive from an adult who was a healthcare worker with PCR-confirmed SARS-CoV-2 infection or an uninfected control (not recorded which).

CDR3 nucleotides: TGTGCCAGCAGGACAGGACTAGCGGGCGCCTACGAGCAGTACTTC. It translates to CASRTGLAGAYEQYF. This sequence joins TRBV2 and TRBJ2-7; 11 positions match TRBD2. Germline lookup yields CDR1 SNHLY and CDR2 FYNNEI. J was trimmed by 2 bases and V by 6 bases; bases with no gene match: 6. This CDR3 contains 15 residues.

The rearrangement links TRBV20-1 to TRBJ1-1, with D unresolved. CDR1 DFQATT and CDR2 SNEGSKA come from the germline V gene (reference sequence). The CDR3 extends over 14 amino acids. Trimming took 1 base from V and 4 from J, leaving 13 bases between them. The DNA for the CDR3 is TGCAGTGCTAGAGTTTTTGGGGTTGGCACTGAAGCTTTCTTT. Translated, it gives CSARVFGVGTEAFF.

This clonotype has only a few counts. CDR3 DNA sequence: TGTGCCAGCAGCTCACAGGGGGCCGGCGAGCAGTACTTC. It is translated as CASSSQGAGEQYF. The chain carries TRBV7-2 and TRBJ2-7; 9 bases align to TRBD1. Per the germline V gene, CDR1 is SGHTA and CDR2 is FQGNSA. With 4 bases clipped from V and 6 bases from J, the junction kept 4 bases outside the gene matches. The CDR3 runs 13 residues. The whole variable domain, remainder taken from reference TRBV7-2 and TRBJ2-7, is GAGVSQSPSNKVTEKGKDVELRCDPISGHTALYWYRQSLGQGLEFLIYFQGNSAPDKSGLPSDRFSAERTGGSVSTLTIQRTQQEDSAVYLCASSSQGAGEQYFGPGTRLTVT.

This clonotype occurred many times. V gene TRBV6-6 combines with J gene TRBJ1-5, with 7 bases aligning to TRBD1. Looked up from germline, CDR1 is MNHNY and CDR2 is SVGAGI (reference sequence). CDR3 length: 14 amino acids. The V segment lost 5 bases and the J segment 4 bases; nucleotides outside the gene matches: 5. CDR3 coding DNA: TGTGCCAGCAGTCTTCTCAGGGGGAATCAGCCCCAGCATTTT. Translating it yields CASSLLRGNQPQHF.

This clonotype was found many times. V usage is TRBV6-4 and J usage is TRBJ2-3; D is undetermined. V gave up 0 bases and J gave up 5 bases, with 9 bases separating them. This CDR3 has 14 amino acids. Looked up from germline, CDR1 is MRHNA and CDR2 is SNTAGT. The CDR3 coding sequence is TGTGCCAGCAGTGACTCCAAAGGCGGAGATACGCAGTATTTT. Translated, it gives CASSDSKGGDTQYF.

The V and J genes are TRBV11-2 and TRBJ1-6; D remains ambiguous. The V gene's germline CDR1 is SGHAT and CDR2 FQNNGV. V dropped 4 bases and J dropped 5 bases, with 6 bases sitting between them. The CDR3 has 13 residues. CDR3 in DNA: TGTGCCAGCAGCTACAACAATAATTCACCCCTCCACTTT. Its translation is CASSYNNNSPLHF.

This clonotype occurred a few times. This chain joins TRBV6-2 or TRBV6-3 and TRBJ1-1; 11 bases align to TRBD1. The CDR3 loop spans 14 amino acids. Germline CDR1 and CDR2: MNHEY and SVGEGT. V gave up 5 bases and J gave up 5 bases; unmatched junction bases: 4. The CDR3 DNA is TGTGCCAGCAGTGGACAGGGGGCGGGTACTGAAGCTTTCTTT. Its translation is CASSGQGAGTEAFF.

This clonotype was counted only a few times. The chain employs TRBV6-2 or TRBV6-3 and TRBJ2-3; possible D gene TRBD2, 6 bases. Germline CDR1 and CDR2: MNHEY and SVGEGT. The ends were cut back, 2 bases at V and 0 bases at J, with 12 bases in the middle. The CDR3 runs to 16 residues. This chain's CDR3 is CASSYERLASTDTQYF. The CDR3 region has the DNA TGTGCCAGCAGTTACGAGAGGCTAGCGAGCACAGATACGCAGTATTTT.

This clonotype was counted between two and nine times. One end of the junction does not line up with germline, which may come from a read error. The V call is TRBV7-3, the J call TRBJ1-6, with TRBD1 matching over 9 bases. The CDR3 spans 17 residues. From germline, CDR1 is SGHTA and CDR2 FQGTGA. As DNA, the CDR3 is TGTGCCAGCAGCCTAACGGACAGGGGAATCTTGAATTCACCCCTCCACTTT. The encoded protein is CASSLTDRGILNSPLHF.

This clonotype was seen many times. The chain links TRBV28 to TRBJ2-3, with D possibly matching TRBD2 (6 bases). Trimming cost V 4 bases and J 7 bases, with 18 bases left between them. The CDR3 runs to 15 residues. CDR1 and CDR2 (germline): MDHEN, SYDVKM. This CDR3 reads CASSSWWVGGYTQYF. CDR3 in DNA: TGTGCCAGCAGTTCGTGGTGGGTCGGGGGATATACGCAGTATTTT.

This clonotype was observed a handful of times. V usage is TRBV7-2 and J usage is TRBJ1-1; a possible D gene is TRBD1 (5 bases). The ends were cut back, 5 bases at V and 7 bases at J, with 11 bases in the middle. The CDR3 runs 12 residues. Germline V gene data show CDR1 as SGHTA and CDR2 as FQGNSA. The CDR3 region has the DNA TGTGCCAGCAGCCCCCAGGGCATTGAAGCTTTCTTT. Protein product: CASSPQGIEAFF.

The chain is built from TRBV12-3 or TRBV12-4 and TRBJ1-6, with D perhaps TRBD1 (6 bases). The germline V and J ends were trimmed by 6 bases and 8 bases, with 14 bases remaining between them. The CDR3 has 14 amino acids. In DNA form, the CDR3 reads TGTGCCAGCAGCAGCCGTGGGGGCTATTCACCCCTCCACTTT. Amino acid sequence: CASSSRGGYSPLHF.

This clonotype has ten or more counts. The V and J genes are TRBV6-6 and TRBJ1-1; D call uncertain. V was shortened by 5 bases and J by 4 bases, with 5 bases between the two germline ends. Germline CDR1 is MNHNY and CDR2 is SVGAGI (reference sequence). The CDR3 spans 11 residues. The CDR3 loop is CASSESTEAFF. CDR3 DNA: TGTGCCAGCAGTGAGTCCACTGAAGCTTTCTTT.

The chain recombines TRBV7-9 with TRBJ2-2; 11 nucleotides match TRBD2. V lost 4 bases, J lost 5 bases, and 6 bases stayed unmatched. The CDR3 is made up of 16 amino acids. The germline V gene encodes CDR1 SEHNR and CDR2 FQNEAQ (reference sequence). DNA for the CDR3: TGTGCCAGCAGCTCAACTAGCGGGAGAGGTACCGGGGAGCTGTTTTTT. Its protein product is CASSSTSGRGTGELFF.

In its sample, this clonotype was seen a few times. This rearrangement joins TRBV6-4 to TRBJ2-2; the D is unclear. This CDR3 is 12 amino acids long. Trimming took off 3 bases at V and 7 bases at J, with 6 bases between the two ends. Per the germline V gene, CDR1 is MRHNA and CDR2 is SNTAGT. CDR3 residues: CASSEVGGELFF. The CDR3, as DNA: TGTGCCAGCAGTGAAGTCGGCGGGGAGCTGTTTTTT.

This sequence joins TRBV5-1 and TRBJ2-1; D gene ambiguous. Germline-derived CDR1 and CDR2 are SGHRS and YFSETQ. V lost 0 bases and J lost 0, with 7 bases in between. The CDR3 sequence is 15 residues long. CDR3 residues: CASSLDATSYNEQFF. The CDR3 bases are TGCGCCAGCAGCTTGGATGCGACCTCCTACAATGAGCAGTTCTTC.

The gene calls are TRBV28 and TRBJ2-1; D unresolved. The CDR3 length is 13 residues. Germline CDR1 and CDR2: MDHEN and SYDVKM. The V end lost 2 bases, the J end lost 3 bases, and 5 bases lay between the germline ends. CDR3 region: CASSLANYNEQFF. For the CDR3, the DNA is TGTGCCAGCAGTTTAGCGAACTACAATGAGCAGTTCTTC.

This clonotype was recorded a few times. The V and J genes are TRBV27 and TRBJ2-1, with D perhaps matching TRBD1 (5 bases). The germline V and J ends were trimmed by 7 bases and 4 bases, with 8 bases remaining between them. This CDR3 has 12 amino acids. Germline V gene data show CDR1 as MNHEY and CDR2 as SMNVEV (reference sequence). In DNA form, the CDR3 reads TGTGCCAGCACGGCAGGGTACAATGAGCAGTTCTTC. The encoded protein is CASTAGYNEQFF.

This chain uses TRBV7-2 with TRBJ2-3, with TRBD2 identical over 12 bases. V was clipped by 1 base and J by 6 bases; unmatched bases: 5. This CDR3 has 16 amino acids. CDR1 and CDR2 from the germline V gene are SGHTA and FQGNSA. The DNA for the CDR3 is TGTGCCAGCAGCTTAGAGGGACTAGCGGGCTGGGATACGCAGTATTTT. Residues: CASSLEGLAGWDTQYF. The complete variable domain, with remaining parts taken from reference TRBV7-2 and TRBJ2-3, reads GAGVSQSPSNKVTEKGKDVELRCDPISGHTALYWYRQSLGQGLEFLIYFQGNSAPDKSGLPSDRFSAERTGGSVSTLTIQRTQQEDSAVYLCASSLEGLAGWDTQYFGPGTRLTVL.

The chain employs TRBV5-6 and TRBJ2-3; 8 nucleotides match TRBD1. Germline V gene sequence: CDR1 SGHDT, CDR2 YYEEEE. Trimming took 4 bases from V and 14 from J; bases not matched to a gene: 12. CDR3 length: 13 residues. Here the CDR3 reads CASSVDRDRKPYF. CDR3 nucleotide sequence: TGTGCCAGCAGCGTGGACAGGGACCGGAAGCCGTATTTT.

The CDR3 DNA is TGCAGTGCTGGGGGAACTGGACAGGGGGCATGGTCCTACAATGAGCAGTTCTTC. Protein product: CSAGGTGQGAWSYNEQFF. The chain joins TRBV20-1 to TRBJ2-1, with 11 bases matching TRBD1. Unmatched junction bases numbered 13, after V lost 5 bases and J lost 1 base. The CDR3 is 18 residues long. Germline CDR1 DFQATT, CDR2 SNEGSKA (reference sequence).

In DNA form, the CDR3 reads TGTGCCAGCTCACCAGCGGGGGCGTACACAGATACGCAGTATTTT. Encoded protein: CASSPAGAYTDTQYF. The V call is TRBV18, the J call TRBJ2-3; D possibly corresponds to TRBD2 (7 bases). The germline CDR1 and CDR2 sequences are KGHSH and LQKENI. This CDR3 has 15 residues. Trimming shortened V by 2 bases and J by 2 bases, and 11 bases separated the two germline ends.

This clonotype was detected once. CDR3 nucleotides: TGCGCCAGCAGGGCTGGGACTAGCGGCACCGGGGAGCTGTTTTTT. Encoded protein: CASRAGTSGTGELFF. The chain carries TRBV5-1 and TRBJ2-2, with 11 bases matching TRBD2. This CDR3 contains 15 residues. The junction had 4 bases not matched to a gene; V was cut back by 5 bases and J by 4 bases. Germline CDR1 and CDR2: SGHRS and YFSETQ. The full variable domain, with the rest looked up from reference TRBV5-1 and TRBJ2-2, is KAGVTQTPRYLIKTRGQQVTLSCSPISGHRSVSWYQQTPGQGLQFLFEYFSETQRNKGNFPGRFSGRQFSNSRSEMNVSTLELGDSALYLCASRAGTSGTGELFFGEGSRLTVL.

The chain joins TRBV6-4 to TRBJ2-2; the match to TRBD2 covers 13 bases. CDR3 size: 18 residues. V trimming: 7 bases; J trimming: 4 bases; junction bases outside the gene matches: 12. Germline CDR1 is MRHNA and CDR2 is SNTAGT. The CDR3 DNA is TGTGCCAGCACCCCCGGGACTAGCGGGGCCGGGGGCACCGGGGAGCTGTTTTTT. This sequence encodes CASTPGTSGAGGTGELFF.

This clonotype was detected many times. This chain uses TRBV5-8 with TRBJ2-7; weak D call: TRBD1 (5 bases). The CDR3 is 14 amino acids. Trimming cost V 1 base and J 2 bases, with 10 bases left between them. Germline CDR1 and CDR2: SGHTS and YDEGEE. Written as DNA, the CDR3 is TGTGCCAGCAGCTTGAACCAGGGTACCTACGAGCAGTACTTC. Translation gives CASSLNQGTYEQYF.

This sequence joins TRBV6-5 and TRBJ2-7, with D maybe TRBD1 (6 bases). Germline CDR1 and CDR2: MNHEY and SVGAGI. The CDR3 is 15 amino acids. V was trimmed by 5 bases and J by 2 bases, leaving 16 bases between them. CDR3 sequence reads: CASSARQDPTYEQYF. Written as DNA, the CDR3 is TGTGCCAGCAGTGCCCGACAGGACCCCACCTACGAGCAGTACTTC.

This clonotype was detected only a few times. The rearrangement joins TRBV6-6 to TRBJ1-2; D might be TRBD1 (5 bases). The germline V gene encodes CDR1 MNHNY and CDR2 SVGAGI (reference sequence). CDR3 size: 15 residues. The germline V and J ends were trimmed by 4 bases and 5 bases, with 17 bases remaining between them. The CDR3 sequence: CASSLRRGDLYGYTF. The CDR3 DNA reads TGTGCCAGCAGTTTGAGACGAGGGGACCTATATGGCTACACCTTC.